The 13 T cell receptor beta chains listed next were all sequenced from one sample in a study of regulatory T cells in long-lasting Graves disease. Assembly of TCR beta libraries relied on iRepertoire HTBI primers together with Arm-PCR of CDR3 regions. One entry per CDR3 protein, called by TCRdb with MiXCR from the multiplex PCR reads. The sample has approximately 400,000 distinct CDR3 sequences, around 16% seen once. Time point meaning: newly diagnosed GD, antithyroid drugs for less than 3 months. PBMC-extracted RNA yielded the TCR library. Separately, the same data were catalogued under a study of T cells in Graves' hyperthyroidism and ophthalmopathy.

Sequenced material: peripheral blood mononuclear cells (PBMCs), taken at new diagnosis, from a patient treated with antithyroid drugs. These receptors were obtained from a woman in her thirties or forties with Graves disease.

This clonotype appeared many times. The CDR3 spells CASRGRTGGITDTQYF. CDR3 DNA sequence: TGTGCCAGCAGAGGCCGGACAGGGGGTATTACAGATACGCAGTATTTT. This rearrangement joins TRBV6-1 to TRBJ2-3; 10 bases fit TRBD1. Germline assignment: CDR1 MNHNS and CDR2 SASEGT. The CDR3 is made up of 16 amino acids. The V segment lost 6 bases and the J segment 3 bases; nucleotides outside the gene matches: 9.

This clonotype was recorded at least ten times. This rearrangement joins TRBV19 to TRBJ2-7; D not certain. V shed 2 bases and J shed 0 bases, with 14 bases lying between them. From germline, CDR1 is LNHDA and CDR2 SQIVND (reference sequence). The CDR3 runs 16 residues. CDR3 region: CASSISAARSSYEQYF. The CDR3 region has the DNA TGTGCCAGTAGTATAAGTGCGGCCAGGTCCTCCTACGAGCAGTACTTC.

This clonotype was seen repeatedly, ten times or more. This chain links TRBV28 with TRBJ2-3; tentatively, D is TRBD2 (6 bases). This CDR3 is 14 amino acids long. V was cut by 5 bases and J by 6 bases, with 15 bases left in between. Per the germline V gene, CDR1 is MDHEN and CDR2 is SYDVKM. Here the CDR3 DNA reads TGTGCCAGCAGTCAAGGACTATCAGGGGATACGCAGTATTTT. The encoded protein is CASSQGLSGDTQYF. The variable domain in full, completed from reference TRBV28 and TRBJ2-3, reads DVKVTQSSRYLVKRTGEKVFLECVQDMDHENMFWYRQDPGLGLRLIYFSYDVKMKEKGDIPEGYSVSREKKERFSLILESASTNQTSMYLCASSQGLSGDTQYFGPGTRLTVL.

Comments on this clonotype: With a much larger clone just one base away, this may be a read error. J is TRBJ2-7 and V is TRBV7-2; tentatively, D is TRBD2 (5 bases). V dropped 1 base and J dropped 4 bases, with 11 bases sitting between them. The germline V gene has CDR1 SGHTA and CDR2 FQGNSA. The CDR3 runs to 14 residues. The DNA of the CDR3 is TGTGCCAGCAGCTTAGGTTCGGCGGGTTACGAGCAGTACTTC. Its translation is CASSLGSAGYEQYF. The entire variable domain, with the rest obtained from reference TRBV7-2 and TRBJ2-7, is as follows: GAGVSQSPSNKVTEKGKDVELRCDPISGHTALYWYRQSLGQGLEFLIYFQGNSAPDKSGLPSDRFSAERTGGSVSTLTIQRTQQEDSAVYLCASSLGSAGYEQYFGPGTRLTVT.

This clonotype was detected many times. The chain has TRBV12-5 and TRBJ1-1, with D possibly matching TRBD1 (6 bases). The CDR3 consists of 15 residues. Trimming removed 1 base at V and 4 bases at J, with 13 bases between. The germline V gene has CDR1 LGHNT and CDR2 FRNRAP. Here the CDR3 reads CASGLEQGLGTEAFF. The CDR3 DNA sequence: TGTGCTAGTGGTTTGGAACAGGGTCTTGGCACTGAAGCTTTCTTT.

This clonotype was recorded at least ten times. V gene TRBV9 combines with J gene TRBJ2-2, with D uncertain. The CDR3 runs 15 residues. V shed 0 bases and J shed 4 bases, with 10 bases lying between them. Per the germline V gene, CDR1 is SGDLS and CDR2 is YYNGEE. DNA of the CDR3: TGTGCCAGCAGCGTAGGCCCAAGTGGCACCGGGGAGCTGTTTTTT. This encodes CASSVGPSGTGELFF.

The chain employs TRBV9 and TRBJ2-7, with 15 bases that match TRBD2. This CDR3 contains 18 residues. Trimming took 0 bases from V and 5 from J; bases not matched to a gene: 9. Germline V CDR1 and CDR2: SGDLS, YYNGEE. The CDR3 nucleotides read TGTGCCAGCAGCGTAGGAATCGGGACTAGCGGGAGGTATGACGAGCAGTACTTC. Translated, it gives CASSVGIGTSGRYDEQYF. Supplemented by reference TRBV9 and TRBJ2-7, the full variable domain reads DSGVTQTPKHLITATGQRVTLRCSPRSGDLSVYWYQQSLDQGLQFLIQYYNGEERAKGNILERFSAQQFPDLHSELNLSSLELGDSALYFCASSVGIGTSGRYDEQYFGPGTRLTVT.

This clonotype was recorded at least ten times. The rearrangement joins TRBV6-1 to TRBJ2-2; 7 nucleotides agree with TRBD2. CDR3 length: 15 amino acids. Looked up from germline, CDR1 is MNHNS and CDR2 is SASEGT. After removal of 10 bases from V and 2 bases from J, the junction contained 10 bases not matched to a gene. CDR3 bases: TGTGCCATTCGGGGGACTACCATAAACACCGGGGAGCTGTTTTTT. This sequence encodes CAIRGTTINTGELFF.

The table lists this clonotype with many counts. V is TRBV12-3 or TRBV12-4 and J is TRBJ2-5; TRBD1 agrees at 7 bases. This CDR3 has 12 residues. With 6 bases clipped from V and 4 bases from J, the junction kept 2 bases outside the gene matches. This chain's CDR3 is CASRSGGETQYF. The DNA for the CDR3 is TGTGCCAGCAGATCAGGGGGAGAGACCCAGTACTTC.

This clonotype was counted many times. This sequence joins TRBV15 and TRBJ1-2; tentatively, D is TRBD1 (5 bases). This CDR3 has 13 amino acids. The germline V gene encodes CDR1 LNHNV and CDR2 YYDKDF (reference sequence). Trimming took 8 bases from V and 7 from J, leaving 17 bases between them. The CDR3 nucleotides read TGTGCCACCTCTTTGGAGGGGCTAGGTGGCTACACCTTC. This gives the protein CATSLEGLGGYTF. Full variable domain (remainder filled in from reference TRBV15 and TRBJ1-2): DAMVIQNPRYQVTQFGKPVTLSCSQTLNHNVMYWYQQKSSQAPKLLFHYYDKDFNNEADTPDNFQSRRPNTSFCFLDIRSPGLGDTAMYLCATSLEGLGGYTFGSGTRLTVV.

This clonotype was recorded many times. V usage is TRBV18 and J usage is TRBJ1-1; no clear D. V lost 3 bases, J lost 8 bases, and 19 bases lay in between. The CDR3 totals 15 residues. Germline V gene sequence: CDR1 KGHSH, CDR2 LQKENI. In nucleotides, the CDR3 is TGTGCCAGCTCACCGAATACTTACAGTGGTGGGGAAGCTTTCTTT. Amino acids: CASSPNTYSGGEAFF.

This clonotype was picked up many times. The V and J genes are TRBV12-3 or TRBV12-4 and TRBJ1-1; D remains ambiguous. V lost 3 bases, J lost 8 bases, and 10 bases lay in between. The CDR3 runs to 12 residues. The CDR3 reads CASSLETTEAFF. CDR3 in DNA: TGTGCCAGCAGTTTGGAGACAACCGAAGCTTTCTTT.

The sample holds many counts of this clonotype. The chain recombines TRBV15 with TRBJ2-7; D is undetermined. This CDR3 is built from 13 residues. V was trimmed by 0 bases and J by 3 bases, leaving 6 bases between them. Germline V CDR1 and CDR2: LNHNV, YYDKDF (reference sequence). In DNA form, the CDR3 reads TGTGCCACCAGCAGAGAGGTGAGCTACGAGCAGTACTTC. Encoded protein: CATSREVSYEQYF.